One and the same sample provided the 4 T cell receptor beta chains below, sequenced in a study of blood T cell repertoires in COVID-19. Clones were read by immunoSEQ multiplex PCR, and TCRdb kept only the in-frame ones, dropping some. Of about 58,000 clones listed, nearly 90% are singletons. The specimen was peripheral blood. These receptor sequences come from a man in his sixties with active COVID-19.

The chain is built from TRBV15 and TRBJ2-5, with a possible D match to TRBD1 (7 bases). Germline V gene data show CDR1 as LNHNV and CDR2 as YYDKDF (reference sequence). V was trimmed by 1 base and J by 5 bases, leaving 14 bases between them. This CDR3 spans 15 amino acids. The CDR3 sequence: CATSRVGRGRETQYF. Written as DNA, the CDR3 is TGTGCCACCAGCAGAGTCGGCAGGGGGAGGGAGACCCAGTACTTC.

CDR3 sequence reads: CAWSKQAGYNEQFF. CDR3 nucleotides: TGTGCCTGGAGTAAACAGGCAGGCTACAATGAGCAGTTCTTC. The chain links TRBV30 to TRBJ2-1; D might be TRBD1 (5 bases). The germline V and J ends were trimmed by 2 bases and 3 bases, with 11 bases remaining between them. The V gene's germline CDR1 is GTSNPN and CDR2 SVGIG (reference sequence). The CDR3 sequence is 14 residues long.

This clone was seen once. The V gene is TRBV7-9, the J gene TRBJ1-1; D may be TRBD1 (6 bases). CDR3 length equals 12 residues. Germline lookup yields CDR1 SEHNR and CDR2 FQNEAQ (reference sequence). V lost 11 bases to trimming and J lost 11 bases, with 21 bases between them. In DNA form, the CDR3 reads TGTGCCTCCACGGGGACATCAAGGGCGGCTTTCTTT. Protein product: CASTGTSRAAFF.

The gene calls are TRBV5-1 and TRBJ2-3; possibly TRBD2 for D (6 bases). Germline V gene data show CDR1 as SGHRS and CDR2 as YFSETQ. This CDR3 spans 15 amino acids. The ends were cut back, 0 bases at V and 0 bases at J, with 8 bases in the middle. The CDR3 loop reads CASSLAGLSTDTQYF. The CDR3 DNA follows: TGCGCCAGCAGCTTGGCGGGACTTAGCACAGATACGCAGTATTTT.